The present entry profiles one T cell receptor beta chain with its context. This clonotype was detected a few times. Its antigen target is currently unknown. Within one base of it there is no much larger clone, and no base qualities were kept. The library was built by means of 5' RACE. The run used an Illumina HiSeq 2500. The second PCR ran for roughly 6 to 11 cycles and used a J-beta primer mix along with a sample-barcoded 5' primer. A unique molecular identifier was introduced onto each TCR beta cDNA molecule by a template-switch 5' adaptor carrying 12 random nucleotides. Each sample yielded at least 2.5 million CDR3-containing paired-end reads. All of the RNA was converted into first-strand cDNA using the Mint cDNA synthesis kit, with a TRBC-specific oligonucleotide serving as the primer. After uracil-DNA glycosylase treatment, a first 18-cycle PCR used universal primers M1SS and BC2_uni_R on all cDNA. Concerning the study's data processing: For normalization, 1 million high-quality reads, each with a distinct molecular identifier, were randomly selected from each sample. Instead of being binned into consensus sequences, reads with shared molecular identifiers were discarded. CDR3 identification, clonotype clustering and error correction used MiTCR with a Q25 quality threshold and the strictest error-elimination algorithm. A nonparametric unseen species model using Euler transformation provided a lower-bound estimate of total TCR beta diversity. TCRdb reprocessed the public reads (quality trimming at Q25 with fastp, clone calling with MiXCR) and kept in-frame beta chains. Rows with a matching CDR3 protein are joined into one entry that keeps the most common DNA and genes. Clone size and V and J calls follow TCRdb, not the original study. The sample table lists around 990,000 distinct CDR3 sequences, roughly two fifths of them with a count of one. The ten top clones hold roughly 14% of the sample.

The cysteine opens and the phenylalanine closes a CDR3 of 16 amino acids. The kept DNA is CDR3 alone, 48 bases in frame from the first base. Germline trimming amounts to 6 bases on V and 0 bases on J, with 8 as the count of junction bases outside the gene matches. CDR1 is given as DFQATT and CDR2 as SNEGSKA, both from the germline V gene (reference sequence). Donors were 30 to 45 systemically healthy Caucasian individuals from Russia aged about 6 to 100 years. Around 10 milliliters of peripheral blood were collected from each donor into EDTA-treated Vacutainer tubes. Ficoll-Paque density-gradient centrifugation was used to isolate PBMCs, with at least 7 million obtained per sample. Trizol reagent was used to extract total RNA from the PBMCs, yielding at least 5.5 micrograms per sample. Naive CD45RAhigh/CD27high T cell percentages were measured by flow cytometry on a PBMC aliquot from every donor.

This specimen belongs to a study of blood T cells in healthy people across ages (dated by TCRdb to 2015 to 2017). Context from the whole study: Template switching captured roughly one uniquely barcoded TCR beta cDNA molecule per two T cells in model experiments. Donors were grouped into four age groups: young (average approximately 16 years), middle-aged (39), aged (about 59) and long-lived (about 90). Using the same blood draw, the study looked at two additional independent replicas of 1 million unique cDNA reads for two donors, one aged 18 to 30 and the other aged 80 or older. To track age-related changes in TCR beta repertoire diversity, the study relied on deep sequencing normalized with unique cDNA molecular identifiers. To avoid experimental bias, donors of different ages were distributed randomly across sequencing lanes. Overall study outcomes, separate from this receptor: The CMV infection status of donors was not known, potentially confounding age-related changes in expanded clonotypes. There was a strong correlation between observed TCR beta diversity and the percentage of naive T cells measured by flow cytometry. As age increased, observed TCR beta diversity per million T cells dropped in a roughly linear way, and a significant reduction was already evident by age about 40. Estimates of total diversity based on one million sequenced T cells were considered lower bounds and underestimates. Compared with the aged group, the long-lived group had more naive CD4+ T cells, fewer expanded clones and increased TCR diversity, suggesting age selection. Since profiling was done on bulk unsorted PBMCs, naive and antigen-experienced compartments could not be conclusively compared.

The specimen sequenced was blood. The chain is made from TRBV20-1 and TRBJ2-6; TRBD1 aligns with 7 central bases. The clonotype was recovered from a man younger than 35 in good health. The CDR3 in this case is CSARKGQNSGANVLTF. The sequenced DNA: TGCAGTGCCCGAAAGGGACAGAACTCTGGGGCCAACGTCCTGACTTTC.